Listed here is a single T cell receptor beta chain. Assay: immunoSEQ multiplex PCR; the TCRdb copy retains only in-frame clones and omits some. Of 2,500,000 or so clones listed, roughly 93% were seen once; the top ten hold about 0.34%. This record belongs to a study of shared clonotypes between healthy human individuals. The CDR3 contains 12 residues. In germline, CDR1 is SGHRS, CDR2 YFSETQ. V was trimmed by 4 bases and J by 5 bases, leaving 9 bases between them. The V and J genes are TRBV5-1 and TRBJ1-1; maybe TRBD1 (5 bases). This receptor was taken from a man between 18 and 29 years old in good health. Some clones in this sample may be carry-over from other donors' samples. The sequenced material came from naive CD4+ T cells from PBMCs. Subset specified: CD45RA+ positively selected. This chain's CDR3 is CASSKGLTEAFF. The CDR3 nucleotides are TGCGCCAGCAGCAAGGGACTGACTGAAGCTTTCTTT.